The sequence of this TCR beta chain was determined in a study of T cell responses to AZD1222 COVID-19 vaccine (dated by TCRdb to the early 2020s). In terms of the full investigation: AZD1222 recipients with second doses at about 4 weeks or about 12 weeks were pooled, because spike-specific TCR depth and breadth did not differ between schedules. A total of 233 trial participants underwent TCR sequencing, of whom around 210 had received two doses of AZD1222 and around 25 had received two doses of the MenACWY control vaccine. Trial participants were enrolled by age into subgroups of 18-55, 56-69 and 70-plus years, and around 140, 26 and 57 TCR-sequenced participants, respectively, were included in these subgroups.

On this clone: It lacks a known antigen. No base-level quality is on record; no much larger clone is a single base apart.

The time point label, read with the paper, signifies: baseline before first vaccination. Samples from vaccinated people were obtained from the UK trials COV001 and COV002, which included a single-blind randomized controlled phase 2/3 trial of AZD1222 (ChAdOx1 nCoV-19) in healthy adults. For TCRbeta chain sequencing, PBMC samples from trial participants were taken at day 0 and at day 28 after the second dose. Inclusive of the bounding cysteine and phenylalanine, the CDR3 is 18 residues long. Only the CDR3 DNA is retained, 54 bases long and in frame from the first base. The CDR3 regions of human TCRbeta chains were subjected to immunosequencing. As for how the authors treated the data: Repertoire TCRs were matched against a reference library of SARS-CoV-2-specific TCRs generated with the MIRA antigen-specificity platform. Breadth was defined as the fraction of unique TCRs that were SARS-CoV-2-associated. Depth was defined as the fraction of total T cells that were SARS-CoV-2-associated. Using the MIRA data, each spike-specific TCR was assigned both to the spike region to which the TCR was reactive and to a CD4 or CD8 class. Log10-transformed breadth and depth values were compared by one-way ANOVA with Sidak's multiple comparisons tests. Drawn from immuneACCESS, this table holds only the in-frame rearrangements with V and J called that TCRdb kept. Clones are partly lost; checked studies trace under half to an unresolved V gene and leave the rest unexplained. The V and J calls and the clone size are those of that table, but D and trimming were determined from the DNA. In this sample the table shows about 95,000 clones, roughly 89% of which occur a single time. 3.5% to 4% of the sample is taken by the ten largest.

Overall results and qualifications from the work: Most participants were white British and females outnumbered males, and the authors suggested that clonal diversity may have been underestimated. A significant rise in spike-specific TCR breadth and depth was observed after two AZD1222 doses relative to day 0 and relative to MenACWY recipients. Because no samples from the day 14 peak response were available, repertoires could be characterized only after the peak T cell response. The 56-69-year group was small, and its depth increase did not reach significance, likely because of low power. Reportedly, close to half of the unique spike-specific TCRs recognized epitopes lying outside the regions that are mutated in the B.1.351 and B.1.1.7 variants. The whole spike protein was spanned by vaccine-associated CD4 TCRs, and dominant responses were seen in regions 160-218 and 743-854. Only six AZD1222 recipients were SARS-CoV-2 seropositive at baseline, limiting conclusions about previously exposed vaccinees.

Sequenced material: peripheral blood, taken on day 0 of AZD1222 vaccination. The clonotype comes from an adult in good health. The rearrangement combines TRBV1 with TRBJ2-3; the D call in the table, TRBD2, was not verified against the DNA. TRBV1 is termed a pseudogene. CDR3 region: CTSSQAVRRGGGTDTQYF. The nucleotide sequence reads TGCACCAGCAGCCAAGCAGTACGGCGGGGGGGCGGCACAGATACGCAGTATTTT.